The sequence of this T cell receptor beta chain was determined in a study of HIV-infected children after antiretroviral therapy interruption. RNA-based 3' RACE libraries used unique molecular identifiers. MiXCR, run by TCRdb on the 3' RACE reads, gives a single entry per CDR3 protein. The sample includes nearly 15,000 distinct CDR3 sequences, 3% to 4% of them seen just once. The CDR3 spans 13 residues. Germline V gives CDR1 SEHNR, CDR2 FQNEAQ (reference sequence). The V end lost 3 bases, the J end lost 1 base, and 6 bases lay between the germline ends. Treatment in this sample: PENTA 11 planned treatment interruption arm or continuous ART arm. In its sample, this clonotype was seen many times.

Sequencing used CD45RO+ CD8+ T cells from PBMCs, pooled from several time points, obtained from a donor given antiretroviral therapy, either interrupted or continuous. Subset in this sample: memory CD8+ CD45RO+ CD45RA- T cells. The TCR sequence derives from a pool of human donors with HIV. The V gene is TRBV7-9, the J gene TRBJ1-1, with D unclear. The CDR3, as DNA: TGTGCCAGCAGCTTTGGCAGGAACACTGAAGCTTTCTTT. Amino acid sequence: CASSFGRNTEAFF.